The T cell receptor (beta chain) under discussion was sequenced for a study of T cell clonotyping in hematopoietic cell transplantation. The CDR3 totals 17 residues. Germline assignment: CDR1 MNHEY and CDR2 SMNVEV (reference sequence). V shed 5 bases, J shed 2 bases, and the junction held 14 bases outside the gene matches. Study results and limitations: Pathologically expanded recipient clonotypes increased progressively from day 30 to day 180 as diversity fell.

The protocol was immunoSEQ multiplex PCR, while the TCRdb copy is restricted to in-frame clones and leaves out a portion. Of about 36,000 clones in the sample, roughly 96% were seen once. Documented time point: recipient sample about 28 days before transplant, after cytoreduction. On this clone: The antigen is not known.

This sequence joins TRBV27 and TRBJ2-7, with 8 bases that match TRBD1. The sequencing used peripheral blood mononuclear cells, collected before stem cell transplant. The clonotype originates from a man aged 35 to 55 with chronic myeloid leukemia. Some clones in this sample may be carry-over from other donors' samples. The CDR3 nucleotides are TGTGCCAGCAGTCCGCGTCAGGGGGCTTCCATTACCTACGAGCAGTACTTC. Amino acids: CASSPRQGASITYEQYF.